This T cell receptor beta chain comes out of a study of control samples from healthy donors and cancer patients. The table lists this clone with a count of one. TCRdb keeps only in-frame clones here, not all; method: immunoSEQ multiplex PCR. This table holds 65,000 to 90,000 clones, over 75% found once. Trimming removed 4 bases at V and 8 bases at J, with 24 bases between. Germline V gives CDR1 SGHNT, CDR2 YYREEE (reference sequence). The CDR3 has 16 residues. The clonotype was recovered from a man aged 45-65 years in good health. Specimen: blood. V is TRBV5-4 and J is TRBJ1-2, with a weak D call TRBD1 (5 bases). The CDR3 loop is CASSALGRGTPMGYTF. CDR3 DNA sequence: TGTGCCAGCAGCGCCCTCGGGAGGGGTACCCCTATGGGCTACACCTTC.